The text below deals with one T cell receptor (beta chain). These data originate in a study of blood T cell repertoires in COVID-19. Study in general: Sites across the United States, Italy and Spain contributed samples from acute and convalescent COVID-19. From T cells, B-cell-depleted T cells, or PBMCs came the material, which was cDNA or gDNA.

Per the germline V gene, CDR1 is SQVTM and CDR2 is ANQGSEA. The CDR3 consists of 13 residues. With 4 bases clipped from V and 4 bases from J, the junction kept 3 bases outside the gene matches. Authors' processing steps: Estimates of nucleated cell counts were drawn from the amplification of reference gene primers. Libraries were prepared by immunoSEQ multiplex PCR; TCRdb keeps only in-frame clonotypes and omits some of them. Clone size and the V and J calls come from that table; the DNA yielded D and trimming. The sample carries under 300,000 clones, 80% to 85% recorded once. The chain has TRBV29-1 and TRBJ2-3, with TRBD1 matching over 9 bases. Input material: peripheral blood. The TCR was taken from a woman aged 60 to 75 with active or convalescent COVID-19. CDR3 amino acids: CSVGGTGSDTQYF. In DNA form, the CDR3 reads TGCAGCGTTGGGGGGACAGGGTCAGATACGCAGTATTTT.